This TCR beta chain comes out of a study of cytomegalovirus exposure and HLA in healthy donors. General observations from the study: It was reported in a later analysis that an Asian-associated ancestry cluster showed fewer N-insertions than the approximately 690-donor mean.

The germline V gene has CDR1 MDHEN and CDR2 SYDVKM. This CDR3 spans 16 amino acids. Between the trimmed V and J ends, which lost 3 bases and 0 bases, there was a span of 13 bases. Regarding this clone: Its target is unknown.

The PCR employed 60 Vbeta primers together with 13 Jbeta primers. Profiling relied on immunoSEQ multiplex PCR, and the TCRdb table lists in-frame clones only, not all of them. The sample comprises about 120,000 clones, more than 75% of which are singletons, and roughly 1.5% rests with the top ten. This receptor was identified in a female donor in good health and CMV-seronegative. Sequenced material: PBMCs. This chain connects TRBV28 to TRBJ2-3; no firm D call. CDR3 sequence reads: CASSLGYGLSTDTQYF. Here the CDR3 DNA reads TGTGCCAGCAGTTTGGGCTACGGCTTAAGCACAGATACGCAGTATTTT.